Listed below are T cell receptor beta chains from one sample, sequenced in a study of cytomegalovirus exposure and HLA in healthy donors. Sequencing was performed with immunoSEQ multiplex PCR; in TCRdb, only in-frame clones are kept and a portion is missing. The sample consists of about 140,000 clones, under 90% of them appearing once. Sequencing input: PBMCs. All receptors derive from a male donor in good health and CMV-seronegative. Each CDR3 is given with its conserved first and last residue. The order of the fields is V gene, D gene, CDR3 protein. D genes are given only for firm matches.

V gene: TRBV7-2
D gene: -
CDR3 protein: CASRQLNWDEQFF

V gene: TRBV6-5
D gene: -
CDR3 protein: CASSYKWGDYEQYF

V gene: TRBV19
D gene: -
CDR3 protein: CASSSWEGSAQDGYTF

V gene: TRBV15
D gene: TRBD1
CDR3 protein: CATRLQGSDEQYF

V gene: TRBV14
D gene: -
CDR3 protein: CAGSPRGTLGGTEAFF

V gene: TRBV19
D gene: TRBD2
CDR3 protein: CASSSREGIEQFF

V gene: TRBV30
D gene: TRBD1
CDR3 protein: CAWDRDRGYEQYF

V gene: TRBV11-2
D gene: -
CDR3 protein: CASSPSRADYGYTF

V gene: TRBV10-3
D gene: -
CDR3 protein: CAISESRQGNTEAFF

V gene: TRBV6-6
D gene: -
CDR3 protein: CASSYDGLPPYGYTF

V gene: TRBV15
D gene: -
CDR3 protein: CATSSPPFTDTQYF

V gene: TRBV19
D gene: TRBD1
CDR3 protein: CASSTTGTGHYGYTF

V gene: TRBV10-3
D gene: TRBD2
CDR3 protein: CAVQEERESYEQYF

V gene: TRBV25-1
D gene: TRBD1
CDR3 protein: CASTSGPDRGDTQYF

V gene: TRBV19
D gene: -
CDR3 protein: CASSEAFDQPQHF

V gene: TRBV5-4
D gene: TRBD2
CDR3 protein: CASSQGTSVGDEQFF

V gene: TRBV29-1
D gene: TRBD1
CDR3 protein: CSVIHFDREDTEAFF

V gene: TRBV27
D gene: -
CDR3 protein: CASSLRGNNQPQHF

V gene: TRBV11-2
D gene: -
CDR3 protein: CASSLVKLGEQYF

V gene: TRBV4-3
D gene: -
CDR3 protein: CASSQGDFGSFGTDTQYF

V gene: TRBV11-2
D gene: TRBD1
CDR3 protein: CASSLVGTGAETQYF

V gene: TRBV6-5
D gene: -
CDR3 protein: CASRTGGTQYF

V gene: TRBV19
D gene: -
CDR3 protein: CASNWGRSGNTIYF

V gene: TRBV28
D gene: -
CDR3 protein: CASGLLVHEQYF

V gene: TRBV2
D gene: TRBD2
CDR3 protein: CASSGGGWGNTGELFF

V gene: TRBV5-4
D gene: TRBD1
CDR3 protein: CASSLSQGVNTEAFF

V gene: TRBV5-1
D gene: TRBD2
CDR3 protein: CASSSDVSGRNEQFF

V gene: TRBV19
D gene: -
CDR3 protein: CASSMAGTHYEQYF

V gene: TRBV11-3
D gene: TRBD2
CDR3 protein: CASSGPSGSSYNEQFF

V gene: TRBV19
D gene: -
CDR3 protein: CASSLEGWTDTQYF

V gene: TRBV30
D gene: -
CDR3 protein: CAWEDRGAGNTIYF

V gene: TRBV9
D gene: -
CDR3 protein: CASSVSGTPIYGYTF

V gene: TRBV28
D gene: -
CDR3 protein: CASSLRYQLREQYF

V gene: TRBV19
D gene: -
CDR3 protein: CASTLGQGHTEAFF

V gene: TRBV9
D gene: TRBD2
CDR3 protein: CASSVGTSGSQGTDTQYF

V gene: TRBV28
D gene: -
CDR3 protein: CASSRAWGEQFF

V gene: TRBV5-4
D gene: -
CDR3 protein: CASTPYEQYF

V gene: TRBV6-5
D gene: TRBD1
CDR3 protein: CARGRGPSNQPQHF

V gene: TRBV7-9
D gene: TRBD1
CDR3 protein: CASSSGTGSVNQPQHF

V gene: TRBV30
D gene: TRBD2
CDR3 protein: CAWSVSRTSGTVYEQYF

V gene: TRBV6-1
D gene: TRBD2
CDR3 protein: CASSGRGGRSYNEQFF

V gene: TRBV7-9
D gene: TRBD2
CDR3 protein: CASSPQAGEGETQYF

V gene: TRBV19
D gene: TRBD2
CDR3 protein: CASSILAGGNEQFF

V gene: TRBV5-1
D gene: -
CDR3 protein: CASSVGGSGNTIYF

V gene: TRBV11-3
D gene: TRBD2
CDR3 protein: CASSFSGLAGGGGELFF

V gene: TRBV2
D gene: TRBD2
CDR3 protein: CASSEVLAEWNEQFF